This record covers a single T cell receptor beta chain. The data originate from a study of blood T cells in healthy people across ages. For the second PCR, which ran for about 7 to 11 cycles, a sample-barcoded 5' primer and a J-beta primer mix were used. TCRdb called the 5' RACE reads again in MiXCR, with one record for every CDR3 protein. The repertoire holds 780,000 or so distinct CDR3 sequences, with 20% to 25% as singletons. CDR3 length: 19 residues. The germline CDR1 and CDR2 sequences are MNHEY and SVGAGI. Between the trimmed V and J ends, which lost 0 bases and 0 bases, there was a span of 21 bases. Extraction yielded at least 6 micrograms of total RNA per sample. These sequences were also reported in another study, on T cells of mothers and their children.

V gene TRBV6-5 combines with J gene TRBJ2-7, with D tentatively TRBD1 (6 bases). This receptor was taken from a boy between 5 and 17 years old in good health. The sample taken for sequencing was blood. The CDR3 reads CASSYSLHREHLISYEQYF. The CDR3 bases are TGTGCCAGCAGTTACTCGCTGCACAGGGAACACCTGATCTCCTACGAGCAGTACTTC.